The table lists the clone carrying this T cell receptor beta chain with a count of one. This sample was included in a study of blood T cell repertoires in COVID-19. Some clones are missing from TCRdb's copy, which holds only in-frame ones; the method was immunoSEQ multiplex PCR. The table records some 120,000 clones, approximately 82% of them present only once. CDR1 is SGHRS and CDR2 is YFSETQ in the germline V gene. CDR3 length: 14 residues. V lost 7 bases, J lost 7 bases, and 4 bases stayed unmatched. The chain combines TRBV5-1 with TRBJ2-1, with 14 bases identical to TRBD2. Input material: peripheral blood. The sequence was obtained from a woman aged 45 to 65 with acute or convalescent COVID-19. The CDR3 here is CASAGTSGSNEQFF. CDR3 DNA: TGCGCCAGCGCCGGGACTAGCGGGAGTAATGAGCAGTTCTTC.